Listed here are 2 T cell receptor beta chains from one sample, sequenced in a study of T cells in Graves' hyperthyroidism and ophthalmopathy. The CDR3 regions of TCR beta were amplified from RNA transcripts. The HTBI primer set served for first-round RT-PCR of the TCR CDR3. Each CDR3 protein is one row after TCRdb ran MiXCR on the multiplex PCR reads. The sample lists around 420,000 distinct CDR3 sequences; around 14% were seen once. Sequencing used blood. These receptors were collected from a woman under 30 with Graves' hyperthyroidism.

V is TRBV11-3 and J is TRBJ2-1, with D possibly TRBD2 on 7 matching bases. The V and J ends lost 4 bases and 8 bases respectively, with 21 bases between them. The CDR3 length is 16 residues. The germline V gene encodes CDR1 SGHNT and CDR2 YENEEA. CDR3 amino acids: CASSSPRGAEEDEQFF. The DNA of the CDR3 is TGTGCCAGCAGCTCCCCTCGGGGGGCGGAAGAGGATGAGCAGTTCTTC.

This clonotype has ten or more counts. The chain joins TRBV6-1 to TRBJ1-2; 10 bases are a match to TRBD1. Germline CDR1 reads MNHNS; CDR2 reads SASEGT. The CDR3 extends over 13 amino acids. V shed 10 bases and J 5 bases; nucleotides not matched to a gene: 7. The DNA of the CDR3 is TGTGCCACGTTGGACAGGGGGATATATGGCTACACCTTC. Translated: CATLDRGIYGYTF.